The 32 T cell receptor beta chains presented below share a single source sample, sequenced in a study of blood T cell repertoires in COVID-19. Produced via immunoSEQ multiplex PCR; TCRdb's table is partial and in-frame only. The repertoire has just over 70,000 clones, 80% of them found once; the top ten carry 18%. Source material: peripheral blood. These receptors were taken from a man in his 70s who had recovered from COVID-19.

The chain uses TRBV12-3 or TRBV12-4 and TRBJ2-1, with D uncertain. Trimming removed 3 bases at V and 8 bases at J, with 11 bases between. The CDR3 sequence is 13 residues long. In nucleotides, the CDR3 is TGTGCCAGCAGTTTGTTGAGGAAGGATGAGCAGTTCTTC. Protein sequence: CASSLLRKDEQFF.

The chain has TRBV19 and TRBJ2-7; D remains unclear. In germline, CDR1 is LNHDA, CDR2 SQIVND (reference sequence). The germline V and J ends were trimmed by 4 bases and 1 base, with 11 bases remaining between them. There are 14 residues in the CDR3. DNA of the CDR3: TGTGCCAGTAGTACTAGTCCTACTTCCTACGAGCAGTACTTC. Translated: CASSTSPTSYEQYF.

The chain employs TRBV6-2 or TRBV6-3 and TRBJ2-3; a possible D gene is TRBD1 (6 bases). The CDR3 is 13 residues long. CDR1 MNHEY and CDR2 SVGEGT come from the germline V gene. Trimming cost V 3 bases and J 5 bases, with 9 bases left between them. The CDR3 bases are TGTGCCAGCAGTTATCAGGGGATAGATACGCAGTATTTT. It specifies CASSYQGIDTQYF.

This clone was counted only a few times. The chain carries TRBV4-1 and TRBJ2-3, with 7 bases fitting TRBD2. The V gene's germline CDR1 is MGHRA and CDR2 YSYEKL. The CDR3 sequence is 18 residues long. The trim removed 0 bases at V and 7 bases at J, leaving 16 bases unmatched. Written as DNA, the CDR3 is TGCGCCAGCAGCCAAGAAGGAGGCGGGAGACTAGCCTCATATACGCAGTATTTT. Its protein product is CASSQEGGGRLASYTQYF.

The chain recombines TRBV15 with TRBJ2-7, with 10 bases lining up with TRBD2. CDR1 is LNHNV, CDR2 YYDKDF, per germline (reference sequence). With V trimmed by 6 bases and J by 4 bases, 6 bases remained unmatched. The CDR3 consists of 14 residues. The CDR3 loop is CATSKGLASYEQYF. In nucleotides, the CDR3 is TGTGCCACCAGTAAGGGACTAGCGAGTTACGAGCAGTACTTC.

V and J are TRBV6-2 or TRBV6-3 and TRBJ1-1; D gene unclear. This CDR3 is built from 13 residues. Per the germline V gene, CDR1 is MNHEY and CDR2 is SVGEGT. Deletions cut 0 bases from V and 6 bases from J, with 8 bases between. This CDR3 reads CASSYSLTAEAFF. CDR3 DNA sequence: TGTGCCAGCAGTTACTCGCTTACGGCTGAAGCTTTCTTT.

V and J are TRBV6-2 or TRBV6-3 and TRBJ2-7; 10 nucleotides line up with TRBD2. V lost 0 bases, J lost 3 bases, and 5 bases stayed unmatched. The CDR3 runs 16 residues. Germline V gene sequence: CDR1 MNHEY, CDR2 SVGEGT. The CDR3 protein is CASSYSRTSGDYEQYF. DNA for the CDR3: TGTGCCAGCAGTTACTCGAGAACTAGCGGGGACTACGAGCAGTACTTC.

This clone was observed a few times. This rearrangement joins TRBV27 to TRBJ2-7, with TRBD1 as a possible D gene (6 bases). Germline values: CDR1 MNHEY, CDR2 SMNVEV (reference sequence). The CDR3 length is 14 residues. V lost 1 base to trimming and J lost 2 bases, with 9 bases between them. For the CDR3, the DNA is TGTGCCAGCAGTTTATTTCCAGGGGCCTACGAGCAGTACTTC. It specifies CASSLFPGAYEQYF.

The V call is TRBV19, the J call TRBJ2-7, with 10 positions matching TRBD1. CDR3 length equals 17 residues. Per the germline V gene, CDR1 is LNHDA and CDR2 is SQIVND (reference sequence). Trimming cost V 3 bases and J 3 bases; bases outside gene matches: 11. DNA of the CDR3: TGTGCCAGTAGTATTGGTGTCCCGGGACAGGGGATCTACGAGCAGTACTTC. As protein: CASSIGVPGQGIYEQYF.

This chain links TRBV6-5 with TRBJ1-1; D possibly corresponds to TRBD1 (5 bases). Germline loops: CDR1 MNHEY, CDR2 SVGAGI. Trimming cost V 6 bases and J 1 base, with 12 bases left between them. This CDR3 has 14 residues. The CDR3 DNA is TGTGCCAGCAGGGGTTCCACAGGGAACACTGAAGCTTTCTTT. Its protein is CASRGSTGNTEAFF.

This clone was found once. This chain links TRBV3-1 (or the pseudogene TRBV3-2) with TRBJ2-1; 12 bases match TRBD2. Per germline, CDR1 LGHDT and CDR2 YNNKEL (reference sequence). The CDR3 has 15 residues. Trimming removed 4 bases from V and 10 bases from J; junction bases left unmatched: 8. The CDR3 coding sequence is TGTGCCAGCAGCCGGACTAGCGGGACCCCGGGAGAGCAGTTCTTC. Protein sequence: CASSRTSGTPGEQFF.

The chain links TRBV20-1 to TRBJ1-2; 7 bases fit TRBD1. This CDR3 contains 13 residues. Losses at the gene ends were 3 bases for V and 4 bases for J; bases not matched to a gene: 5. Germline loops: CDR1 DFQATT, CDR2 SNEGSKA (reference sequence). DNA for the CDR3: TGCAGTGCTAGTGTACAGGGGCGCTATGGCTACACCTTC. Translation gives CSASVQGRYGYTF.

This rearrangement joins TRBV11-3 to TRBJ1-1; D call uncertain. V shed 5 bases and J shed 11 bases, with 18 bases lying between them. Germline V gene sequence: CDR1 SGHNT, CDR2 YENEEA. The CDR3 sequence is 13 residues long. The chain's CDR3 is CASSRGEAGSAFF. The CDR3 nucleotides are TGTGCCAGCAGCCGAGGAGAGGCGGGAAGTGCTTTCTTT.

This clone was counted a few times. V usage is TRBV7-2 and J usage is TRBJ2-4; D may be TRBD1 (6 bases). Trimming removed 5 bases at V and 10 bases at J, with 18 bases between. The CDR3 runs to 14 residues. CDR1 is SGHTA, CDR2 FQGNSA, per germline. CDR3 DNA sequence: TGTGCCAGCAGCCCCCGAGTAGGGGGACCTATTCAGTACTTC. This gives the protein CASSPRVGGPIQYF.

This clone was seen more than once but under ten times. This sequence joins TRBV7-2 and TRBJ2-7; TRBD1 agrees at 8 bases. With V trimmed by 5 bases and J by 6 bases, 6 bases remained unmatched. The V gene's germline CDR1 is SGHTA and CDR2 FQGNSA. The CDR3 extends over 13 amino acids. CDR3 amino acids: CASSQGAGREQYF. CDR3 DNA: TGTGCCAGCAGCCAGGGGGCGGGACGCGAGCAGTACTTC.

This clone appeared once. This chain uses TRBV27 with TRBJ2-7; 7 nucleotides agree with TRBD2. Germline V lookup: CDR1 MNHEY, CDR2 SMNVEV (reference sequence). The V gene end was trimmed by 6 bases and the J gene end by 2 bases; junction bases not matched to a gene: 4. The CDR3 runs to 13 residues. The CDR3 DNA reads TGTGCCAGCAGATCTAGCGGTCCCTACGAGCAGTACTTC. Translation gives CASRSSGPYEQYF.

The chain combines TRBV6-1 with TRBJ1-2, with TRBD1 matching over 7 bases. The V and J ends lost 2 bases and 4 bases, in that order; junction bases with no gene match: 7. The CDR3 covers 15 residues. Per the germline V gene, CDR1 is MNHNS and CDR2 is SASEGT. This CDR3 reads CASSEKGAPSYGYTF. Written as DNA, the CDR3 is TGTGCCAGCAGTGAAAAGGGGGCGCCCAGCTATGGCTACACCTTC.

This chain links TRBV6-1 with TRBJ2-1; 14 positions agree with TRBD2. With V trimmed by 1 base and J by 10 bases, 3 bases remained unmatched. Germline lookup yields CDR1 MNHNS and CDR2 SASEGT. This CDR3 region has 15 residues. The chain's CDR3 is CASSEGLAGGGEQFF. CDR3 in DNA: TGTGCCAGCAGTGAAGGACTAGCGGGAGGGGGCGAGCAGTTCTTC.

This chain joins TRBV15 and TRBJ2-7, with D possibly matching TRBD2 (6 bases). CDR3 length: 14 amino acids. The V gene's germline CDR1 is LNHNV and CDR2 YYDKDF (reference sequence). V dropped 0 bases and J dropped 4 bases, with 10 bases sitting between them. The CDR3 coding sequence is TGTGCCACCAGCAGAGACCCTGGAGGGTACGAGCAGTACTTC. Translating it yields CATSRDPGGYEQYF.

The chain has TRBV15 and TRBJ2-1, with 10 positions matching TRBD2. The CDR3 contains 18 residues. Germline V CDR1 and CDR2: LNHNV, YYDKDF (reference sequence). Trimming at V came to 0 bases and at J to 3 bases, leaving 8 bases not matched to a gene. CDR3 in amino acids: CATSRDILAGTRYNEQFF. CDR3 sequence (DNA): TGTGCCACCAGCAGAGATATACTAGCGGGAACCCGCTACAATGAGCAGTTCTTC. Combining the CDR3 with reference TRBV15 and TRBJ2-1 gives the whole variable domain DAMVIQNPRYQVTQFGKPVTLSCSQTLNHNVMYWYQQKSSQAPKLLFHYYDKDFNNEADTPDNFQSRRPNTSFCFLDIRSPGLGDTAMYLCATSRDILAGTRYNEQFFGPGTRLTVL.

The gene calls are TRBV28 and TRBJ1-2, with no clear D. The CDR3 sequence is 13 residues long. The V end was cut by 6 bases, the J end by 6 bases, with 14 bases between. Germline V gives CDR1 MDHEN, CDR2 SYDVKM. CDR3 loop: CASSPGSGDGYTF. The CDR3 DNA is TGTGCCAGCAGCCCGGGGTCTGGAGATGGCTACACCTTC.

The chain has TRBV5-1 and TRBJ1-1; TRBD1 matches at 10 bases. The CDR3 sequence is 18 residues long. Germline V gene sequence: CDR1 SGHRS, CDR2 YFSETQ. V lost 4 bases, J lost 2 bases, and 14 bases stayed unmatched. In DNA, the CDR3 is TGCGCCAGCAGCACGGCCGGGACAGGGGTTTTCGGTAACACTGAAGCTTTCTTT. Amino acid sequence: CASSTAGTGVFGNTEAFF.

This chain links TRBV19 with TRBJ1-3; no clear D gene. Germline CDR1 is LNHDA and CDR2 is SQIVND (reference sequence). The CDR3 has 12 amino acids. V lost 0 bases and J lost 6, with 3 bases in between. The CDR3 nucleotides read TGTGCCAGTAGTATAGACCTAAACACCATATATTTT. It specifies CASSIDLNTIYF.

The J gene is TRBJ1-2, the V gene TRBV19; D uncertain. CDR3 size: 12 residues. V dropped 2 bases and J dropped 3 bases, with 4 bases sitting between them. Germline V gene data show CDR1 as LNHDA and CDR2 as SQIVND (reference sequence). The CDR3 spells CASSITDYGYTF. CDR3 DNA sequence: TGTGCCAGTAGTATAACGGACTATGGCTACACCTTC.

The V gene is TRBV9, the J gene TRBJ2-5; 10 positions agree with TRBD1. The V segment lost 3 bases and the J segment 5 bases; nucleotides outside the gene matches: 7. Germline loops: CDR1 SGDLS, CDR2 YYNGEE. The length of the CDR3 is 15 residues. The CDR3 coding sequence is TGTGCCAGCAGCGCCCGGGACAGGGGCGGGGAGACCCAGTACTTC. Translation: CASSARDRGGETQYF.

The V gene is TRBV13, the J gene TRBJ1-1; the D is unclear. Germline V CDR1 and CDR2: PRHDT, FYEKMQ (reference sequence). The CDR3 runs to 13 residues. Trimming took off 6 bases at V and 1 base at J, with 9 bases between the two ends. CDR3 nucleotide sequence: TGTGCCAGCAGACGCGCGGCGAACACTGAAGCTTTCTTT. Translation gives CASRRAANTEAFF.

This chain uses TRBV3-1 (or the pseudogene TRBV3-2) with TRBJ1-3, with a weak D call TRBD1 (5 bases). From germline, CDR1 is LGHDT and CDR2 YNNKEL (reference sequence). V shed 4 bases and J shed 8 bases, with 9 bases lying between them. The CDR3 contains 12 residues. The DNA for the CDR3 is TGTGCCAGCAGCCCAGTAGGGGACACCATATATTTT. This codes for CASSPVGDTIYF.

The chain combines TRBV7-2 with TRBJ2-1; a possible D gene is TRBD1 (6 bases). Per the germline V gene, CDR1 is SGHTA and CDR2 is FQGNSA. The CDR3 runs to 14 residues. The V and J ends lost 3 bases and 8 bases respectively, with 14 bases between them. The CDR3 protein is CASSLGAYVDEQFF. The CDR3 nucleotides read TGTGCCAGCAGCTTGGGGGCTTATGTGGATGAGCAGTTCTTC. The full variable domain, rest sourced from reference TRBV7-2 and TRBJ2-1, is GAGVSQSPSNKVTEKGKDVELRCDPISGHTALYWYRQSLGQGLEFLIYFQGNSAPDKSGLPSDRFSAERTGGSVSTLTIQRTQQEDSAVYLCASSLGAYVDEQFFGPGTRLTVL.

V usage is TRBV28 and J usage is TRBJ2-2, with 7 nucleotides matching TRBD1. V was pared by 5 bases and J by 0 bases, with 3 bases of the junction left unmatched. CDR1 and CDR2 (germline): MDHEN, SYDVKM. The CDR3 length is 15 residues. The CDR3 DNA reads as TGTGCCAGCAGTCTCGGGACAGCGAACACCGGGGAGCTGTTTTTT. Translating gives CASSLGTANTGELFF.

The chain combines TRBV19 with TRBJ2-7; 7 bases map to TRBD1. Trimming at V came to 3 bases and at J to 3 bases, leaving 14 bases not matched to a gene. Germline CDR1 is LNHDA and CDR2 is SQIVND (reference sequence). The CDR3 is made up of 17 amino acids. The CDR3 sequence is CASSIHFTGVAGYEQYF. As DNA, the CDR3 is TGTGCCAGTAGTATCCATTTTACAGGGGTCGCGGGCTACGAGCAGTACTTC.

The genes are TRBV3-1 (or the pseudogene TRBV3-2) and TRBJ1-4; D may be TRBD1 (6 bases). Germline CDR1 reads LGHDT; CDR2 reads YNNKEL (reference sequence). The CDR3 is 15 residues long. V lost 4 bases, J lost 8 bases, and 17 bases lay in between. The CDR3 bases are TGTGCCAGCAGCCTTCTACAGGGAGATGGGGAAAAACTGTTTTTT. Translated, it gives CASSLLQGDGEKLFF.

CDR3 sequence reads: CASSLMTGAGGELFF. DNA for the CDR3: TGTGCCAGCAGCTTAATGACAGGGGCTGGCGGGGAGCTGTTTTTT. The chain has TRBV7-2 and TRBJ2-2; 8 bases agree with TRBD1. Germline assignment: CDR1 SGHTA and CDR2 FQGNSA. The V segment lost 2 bases and the J segment 7 bases; nucleotides outside the gene matches: 6. The length of the CDR3 is 15 residues.